The 31 T cell receptor beta chains below were found in one sample sequenced in a study of OX40 agonist ivuxolimab in advanced cancers. Libraries were made using the immunoSEQ multiplex PCR assay. TCRdb mirrors the immuneACCESS table, restricted to in-frame sequences. Some clones are absent from its copies; in checked studies, under half trace to an unresolved V gene, and the reason for the others is unknown. Here the sample has about 44,000 clones; 80% occur a single time. The top ten hold around 9.3% of the sample. The sample here was CD4+ or CD8+ T cells sorted from blood, taken in a trial of the OX40 agonist ivuxolimab. The receptors shown here come from an adult with an advanced solid tumor such as melanoma, head and neck, liver or kidney cancer.

This chain links TRBV7-3 with TRBJ2-1; TRBD2 matches 9 bases. Germline CDR1 SGHTA, CDR2 FQGTGA. V shed 5 bases and J 7 bases; nucleotides not matched to a gene: 9. CDR3 length: 15 residues. CDR3 DNA sequence: TGTGCCAGCAGCCAAATCGTAGCGGGAGCTAATGAGCAGTTCTTC. This gives the protein CASSQIVAGANEQFF.

DNA of the CDR3: TGTGCCAGCAACCTTGGCATGAACACTGAAGCTTTCTTT. Protein sequence: CASNLGMNTEAFF. The chain couples TRBV28 to TRBJ1-1, with unresolved D. The CDR3 has 13 residues. Trimming stripped 7 bases from V and 0 bases from J, with 9 bases between. Germline CDR1 MDHEN, CDR2 SYDVKM.

The J gene is TRBJ1-4, the V gene TRBV28; no firm D call. Germline V CDR1 and CDR2: MDHEN, SYDVKM. Between the trimmed V and J ends, which lost 3 bases and 10 bases, there was a span of 18 bases. The CDR3 loop spans 15 amino acids. The CDR3 DNA reads TGTGCCAGCAGTTTTCCAGTCAGCATAGACACAAAACTGTTTTTT. Residues: CASSFPVSIDTKLFF.

Only one count was recorded for this clone. Other DNA sequences in this specimen translate into the identical CDR3. The chain has TRBV28 and TRBJ2-7; 7 bases map to TRBD2. CDR1 is MDHEN, CDR2 SYDVKM, per germline. The length of the CDR3 is 14 residues. With 2 bases clipped from V and 1 base from J, the junction kept 2 bases outside the gene matches. As DNA, the CDR3 is TGTGCCAGCAGTTTAAGGGGAGGGTCCTACGAGCAGTACTTC. This encodes CASSLRGGSYEQYF.

This clone is categorized as medium-sized. The chain is built from TRBV9 and TRBJ1-3; D gene uncertain. V was shortened by 0 bases and J by 4 bases, with 5 bases between the two germline ends. Germline V gene data show CDR1 as SGDLS and CDR2 as YYNGEE. The CDR3 runs 13 residues. The DNA of the CDR3 is TGTGCCAGCAGCGTAGCGGTGGGAAACACCATATATTTT. Translation: CASSVAVGNTIYF.

This clone was seen only a few times. The chain uses TRBV29-1 and TRBJ1-1, with no clear D. The CDR3 length is 12 residues. The V and J ends lost 5 bases and 5 bases respectively, with 12 bases between them. Germline loops: CDR1 SQVTM, CDR2 ANQGSEA. Written as DNA, the CDR3 is TGCAGCGTTCGGTTAGGAGGGACTGAAGCTTTCTTT. This encodes CSVRLGGTEAFF.

The chain couples TRBV28 to TRBJ1-1, with D possibly matching TRBD1 (6 bases). The CDR3 is made up of 15 amino acids. The V end lost 4 bases, the J end lost 0 bases, and 12 bases lay between the germline ends. Germline V gene data show CDR1 as MDHEN and CDR2 as SYDVKM. The CDR3 here is CASSSPTGLNTEAFF. The CDR3 DNA reads as TGTGCCAGCAGTTCCCCGACAGGTTTGAACACTGAAGCTTTCTTT.

There are a few counts of this clone. V gene TRBV7-2 combines with J gene TRBJ1-2, with 8 positions matching TRBD1. V shed 5 bases, J shed 4 bases, and the junction held 9 bases outside the gene matches. The V gene's germline CDR1 is SGHTA and CDR2 FQGNSA. The CDR3 has 15 residues. The CDR3, as DNA: TGTGCCAGCAGCCCCGGGGCAGGGGGCGGCTATGGCTACACCTTC. As protein: CASSPGAGGGYGYTF.

This chain links TRBV28 with TRBJ1-1; 7 bases agree with TRBD1. Germline CDR1 is MDHEN and CDR2 is SYDVKM. V gave up 6 bases and J gave up 4 bases; unmatched junction bases: 11. The CDR3 extends over 15 amino acids. The CDR3 is CASRLQGLGPTEAFF. The CDR3 DNA sequence: TGTGCCAGCAGACTACAGGGGTTGGGGCCCACTGAAGCTTTCTTT.

This chain links TRBV27 with TRBJ1-3; D is unresolved. Germline V CDR1 and CDR2: MNHEY, SMNVEV (reference sequence). This CDR3 has 17 amino acids. The V and J ends lost 5 bases and 3 bases respectively, with 20 bases between them. The CDR3 loop is CASSRLDGPSRGNTIYF. The CDR3 nucleotides read TGTGCCAGCAGTCGCCTGGACGGGCCCTCTCGTGGAAACACCATATATTTT.

The V and J genes are TRBV28 and TRBJ1-5; 8 bases match TRBD1. Germline CDR1 reads MDHEN; CDR2 reads SYDVKM. The CDR3 contains 14 residues. V was clipped by 8 bases and J by 7 bases; unmatched bases: 10. In nucleotides, the CDR3 is TGTGCCAGCTCTAACCAGGGGGCTGAACAGCCCCAGCATTTT. This translates into CASSNQGAEQPQHF.

The chain links TRBV28 to TRBJ2-5; 8 bases fit TRBD2. J gave up 4 bases and V 4 bases, and 11 bases lay outside the gene matches. Germline V gene sequence: CDR1 MDHEN, CDR2 SYDVKM. This CDR3 comprises 16 residues. CDR3 sequence (DNA): TGTGCCAGCAGTTCGAGTCGGGGGGGCTGGGGAGAGACCCAGTACTTC. Translating gives CASSSSRGGWGETQYF.

There are a few counts of this clone. The rearrangement uses TRBV30 and TRBJ1-1; D call uncertain. V was cut by 1 base and J by 7 bases, with 10 bases left in between. The CDR3 extends over 12 amino acids. Per the germline V gene, CDR1 is GTSNPN and CDR2 is SVGIG (reference sequence). The CDR3 protein is CAWSARINEAFF. CDR3 DNA sequence: TGTGCCTGGAGTGCAAGGATAAATGAAGCTTTCTTT.

V is TRBV18 and J is TRBJ2-3; TRBD2 is a possible D gene (6 bases). Germline loops: CDR1 KGHSH, CDR2 LQKENI. V dropped 4 bases and J dropped 3 bases, with 14 bases sitting between them. This CDR3 is built from 15 residues. The CDR3 DNA reads as TGTGCCAGCTCACAGGAGGGACCTCCAACAGATACGCAGTATTTT. This translates into CASSQEGPPTDTQYF.

The V call is TRBV6-5, the J call TRBJ2-5; D possibly corresponds to TRBD2 (5 bases). The J call could be wrong; TRBJ2-7 is a better fit for the DNA end. The germline V gene encodes CDR1 MNHEY and CDR2 SVGAGI. The CDR3 runs to 14 residues. The CDR3 coding sequence is TGTGCCAGCACCTCCCCCAGCGGTACCTACGAGCAGTACTTC. Protein: CASTSPSGTYEQYF.

This clone was seen more than once but under ten times. J is TRBJ2-7 and V is TRBV11-2; TRBD2 agrees at 12 bases. The CDR3 runs to 14 residues. Unmatched junction bases numbered 1, after V lost 1 base and J lost 6 bases. The germline CDR1 and CDR2 sequences are SGHAT and FQNNGV. For the CDR3, the DNA is TGTGCCAGCAGCTTAGGACTAGCGGGAGCCGAGCAGTACTTC. It encodes CASSLGLAGAEQYF.

The rearrangement uses TRBV27 and TRBJ1-1, with 7 bases matching TRBD1. The length of the CDR3 is 14 residues. V gave up 6 bases and J gave up 0 bases; unmatched junction bases: 4. The germline V gene has CDR1 MNHEY and CDR2 SMNVEV (reference sequence). The CDR3 loop reads CASRRTGLNTEAFF. The CDR3 coding sequence is TGTGCCAGCAGAAGGACAGGCCTGAACACTGAAGCTTTCTTT.

The J gene is TRBJ1-2, the V gene TRBV11-2, with 7 bases fitting TRBD1. Per the germline V gene, CDR1 is SGHAT and CDR2 is FQNNGV. The CDR3 covers 16 residues. V trimming: 0 bases; J trimming: 2 bases; junction bases outside the gene matches: 6. CDR3 in DNA: TGTGCCAGCAGCTTAGATCTGGAGGGGGCAAACTATGGCTACACCTTC. Protein product: CASSLDLEGANYGYTF.

The chain carries TRBV10-3 and TRBJ2-7, with 16 bases lining up with TRBD2. V shed 3 bases and J 9 bases; nucleotides not matched to a gene: 5. The CDR3 totals 15 residues. CDR1 is ENHRY and CDR2 is SYGVKD in the germline V gene. The CDR3 DNA reads TGTGCCATCAGTGAAGGGACTAGCGGGAGGGCCGCGCAGTACTTC. It encodes CAISEGTSGRAAQYF.

The J gene is TRBJ1-5, the V gene TRBV28; D ambiguous. Germline CDR1 MDHEN, CDR2 SYDVKM. The germline V and J ends were trimmed by 4 bases and 3 bases, with 13 bases remaining between them. The CDR3 covers 15 residues. The CDR3 reads CASSSGGMNNQPQHF. CDR3 in DNA: TGTGCCAGCAGTTCGGGTGGAATGAACAATCAGCCCCAGCATTTT.

The V call is TRBV5-5, the J call TRBJ1-1; D unclear. This CDR3 has 14 amino acids. The germline gives CDR1 SGHKS, CDR2 YYEKEE (reference sequence). Trimming shortened V by 4 bases and J by 6 bases, and 16 bases separated the two germline ends. The CDR3 DNA reads TGTGCCAGCAGCAAAACCCACGGATCCCCTGAAGCTTTCTTT. Amino acid sequence: CASSKTHGSPEAFF. Full variable domain (rest looked up from reference TRBV5-5 and TRBJ1-1): DAGVTQSPTHLIKTRGQQVTLRCSPISGHKSVSWYQQVLGQGPQFIFQYYEKEERGRGNFPDRFSARQFPNYSSELNVNALLLGDSALYLCASSKTHGSPEAFFGQGTRLTVV.

The genes are TRBV15 and TRBJ1-2, with unresolved D. CDR3 size: 15 residues. The germline CDR1 and CDR2 sequences are LNHNV and YYDKDF (reference sequence). The V end lost 0 bases, the J end lost 4 bases, and 12 bases lay between the germline ends. The CDR3 region is CATSREPGYGYGYTF. CDR3 DNA: TGTGCCACCAGCAGAGAACCGGGGTACGGCTATGGCTACACCTTC.

The chain has TRBV10-1 and TRBJ1-1; D unresolved. The CDR3 consists of 13 residues. Trimming removed 0 bases from V and 8 bases from J, with 10 bases in between. Germline V lookup: CDR1 WNHNN, CDR2 SYGVQD (reference sequence). Written as DNA, the CDR3 is TGCGCCAGCAGTGAGTCGGGCAGGCCCGAAGCTTTCTTT. Translation: CASSESGRPEAFF.

The chain combines TRBV19 with TRBJ2-2; 8 positions agree with TRBD2. CDR3 length: 15 residues. The trim removed 6 bases at V and 6 bases at J, leaving 9 bases unmatched. From germline, CDR1 is LNHDA and CDR2 SQIVND (reference sequence). In nucleotides, the CDR3 is TGTGCCAGTAGCCGGGGGCCAGCGGGGGCCGGGGAGCTGTTTTTT. Translated, it gives CASSRGPAGAGELFF.

The J gene is TRBJ1-1, the V gene TRBV9, with D perhaps TRBD1 (5 bases). The CDR3 is made up of 14 amino acids. Germline V gene data show CDR1 as SGDLS and CDR2 as YYNGEE. V gave up 4 bases and J gave up 4 bases, with 14 bases separating them. CDR3 sequence reads: CASSSLGRATEAFF. CDR3 sequence (DNA): TGTGCCAGCAGCTCCCTAGGCAGGGCCACTGAAGCTTTCTTT.

This clone was observed a few times. The chain carries TRBV9 and TRBJ2-3, with a tentative D call TRBD2 (6 bases). CDR1 is SGDLS and CDR2 is YYNGEE in the germline V gene. The CDR3 covers 15 residues. The germline V and J ends were trimmed by 2 bases and 2 bases, with 12 bases remaining between them. CDR3 nucleotides: TGTGCCAGCAGCGTGACTAGGCTCTCCACAGATACGCAGTATTTT. Its translation is CASSVTRLSTDTQYF.

The genes are TRBV7-2 and TRBJ2-7; TRBD2 aligns across 7 bases. Germline CDR1 and CDR2: SGHTA and FQGNSA. The ends lost 5 bases at V and 3 bases at J; junction bases unmatched: 4. CDR3 length: 13 residues. CDR3: CASSLGGGYEQYF. The DNA of the CDR3 is TGTGCCAGCAGCCTAGGCGGGGGCTACGAGCAGTACTTC.

A single count supports this clone. The chain links TRBV19 to TRBJ2-1, with D tentatively TRBD2 (7 bases). Germline V gene sequence: CDR1 LNHDA, CDR2 SQIVND (reference sequence). V dropped 3 bases and J dropped 4 bases, with 22 bases sitting between them. The CDR3 totals 18 residues. For the CDR3, the DNA is TGTGCCAGTAGTATCCCCTATGGTCAGGGGAGGGTTTACAATGAGCAGTTCTTC. It specifies CASSIPYGQGRVYNEQFF.

The CDR3 bases are TGCGCCAGCAGTCAATCGCGCTTTGGGTGGGCGATCTACGAGCAGTACTTC. Residues: CASSQSRFGWAIYEQYF. The rearrangement joins TRBV23-1 to TRBJ2-7; D gene unclear. TRBV23-1 is marked as an open reading frame, function uncertain. The V end was cut by 0 bases, the J end by 3 bases, with 18 bases between. There are 17 residues in the CDR3.

The chain joins TRBV7-6 to TRBJ2-2, with 11 bases matching TRBD2. V lost 5 bases, J lost 5 bases, and 4 bases stayed unmatched. CDR3 size: 15 residues. CDR1 and CDR2 from the germline V gene are SGHVS and FNYEAQ. The CDR3 DNA reads TGTGCCAGCAGCACTAGCGGGAGTTGGACCGGGGAGCTGTTTTTT. Protein: CASSTSGSWTGELFF.

This sequence joins TRBV2 and TRBJ2-3, with D possibly TRBD2 on 5 matching bases. The germline CDR1 and CDR2 sequences are SNHLY and FYNNEI. The germline V and J ends were trimmed by 2 bases and 0 bases, with 9 bases remaining between them. The length of the CDR3 is 15 residues. As DNA, the CDR3 is TGTGCCAGCAGTGAATGGGAGTCTAGCACAGATACGCAGTATTTT. Translated: CASSEWESSTDTQYF.